This T cell receptor beta chain was obtained from a study of multiple sclerosis patients with progressive multifocal leukoencephalopathy. V lost 0 bases and J lost 12, with 11 bases in between. CDR1 is MNHEY and CDR2 is SVGAGI in the germline V gene. The CDR3 is 13 amino acids. Time point specified: before natalizumab initiation. This clone was seen more than once but under ten times. Sequencing used immunoSEQ multiplex PCR; TCRdb keeps in-frame clones, though not all of them. The data show fewer than 35,000 clones, around 93% seen once. The receptor was isolated from a man aged 25-45 years with multiple sclerosis. Sequencing input: PBMCs. The J gene is TRBJ1-4, the V gene TRBV6-5, with D possibly TRBD1 on 6 matching bases. The CDR3, as DNA: TGTGCCAGCAGTTACTCTACGGGGGCGGAACTGTTTTTT. Its translation: CASSYSTGAELFF.